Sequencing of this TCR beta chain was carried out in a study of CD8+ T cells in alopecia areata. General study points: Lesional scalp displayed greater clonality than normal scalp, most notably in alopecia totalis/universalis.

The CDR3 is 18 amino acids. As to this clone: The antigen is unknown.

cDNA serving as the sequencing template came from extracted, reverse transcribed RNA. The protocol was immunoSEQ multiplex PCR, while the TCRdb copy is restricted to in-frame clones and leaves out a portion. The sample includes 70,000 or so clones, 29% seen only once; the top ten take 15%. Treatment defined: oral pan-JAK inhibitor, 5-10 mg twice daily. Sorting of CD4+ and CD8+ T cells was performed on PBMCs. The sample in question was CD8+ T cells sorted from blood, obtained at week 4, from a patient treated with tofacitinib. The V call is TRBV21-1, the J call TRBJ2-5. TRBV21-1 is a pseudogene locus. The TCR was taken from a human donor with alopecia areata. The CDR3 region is CASSHWDGPPHRFETQYF. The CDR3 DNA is TGTGCCAGCTCCCATTGGGACGGGCCACCCCATCGATTCGAGACCCAGTACTTC.